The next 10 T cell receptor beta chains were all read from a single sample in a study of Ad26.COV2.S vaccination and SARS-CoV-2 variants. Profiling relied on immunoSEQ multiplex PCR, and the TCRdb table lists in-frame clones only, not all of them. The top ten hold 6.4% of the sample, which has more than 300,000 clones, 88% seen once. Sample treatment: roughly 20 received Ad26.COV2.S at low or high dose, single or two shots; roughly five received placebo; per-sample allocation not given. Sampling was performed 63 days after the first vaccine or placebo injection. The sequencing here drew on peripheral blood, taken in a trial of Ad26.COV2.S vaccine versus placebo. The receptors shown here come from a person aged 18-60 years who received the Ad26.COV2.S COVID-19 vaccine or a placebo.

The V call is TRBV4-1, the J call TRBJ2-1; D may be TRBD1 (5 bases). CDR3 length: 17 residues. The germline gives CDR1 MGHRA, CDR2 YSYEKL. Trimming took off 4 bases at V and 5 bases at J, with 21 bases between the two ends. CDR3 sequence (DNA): TGCGCCAGCAGCCCCCCTAAGGTAGGGGTAGGGGACAATGAGCAGTTCTTC. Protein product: CASSPPKVGVGDNEQFF.

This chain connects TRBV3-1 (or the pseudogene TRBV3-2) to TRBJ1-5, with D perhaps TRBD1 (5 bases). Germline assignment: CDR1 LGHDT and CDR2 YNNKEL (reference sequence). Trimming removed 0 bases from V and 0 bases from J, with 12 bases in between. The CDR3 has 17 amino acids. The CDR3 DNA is TGTGCCAGCAGCCAAGATTCACCGGGGGATAGCAATCAGCCCCAGCATTTT. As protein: CASSQDSPGDSNQPQHF.

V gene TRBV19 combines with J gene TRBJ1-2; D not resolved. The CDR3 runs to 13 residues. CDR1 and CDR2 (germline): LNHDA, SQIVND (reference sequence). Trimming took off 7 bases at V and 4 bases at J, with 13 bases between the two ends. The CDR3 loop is CASTSGSVYGYTF. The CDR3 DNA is TGTGCCAGTACCTCCGGCAGCGTCTATGGCTACACCTTC.

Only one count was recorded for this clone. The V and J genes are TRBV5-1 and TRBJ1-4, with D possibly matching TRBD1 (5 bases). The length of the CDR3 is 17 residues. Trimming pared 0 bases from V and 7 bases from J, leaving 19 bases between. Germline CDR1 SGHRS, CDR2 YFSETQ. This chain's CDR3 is CASSLGGRGMAGEKLFF. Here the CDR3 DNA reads TGCGCCAGCAGCTTGGGGGGCCGGGGGATGGCAGGTGAAAAACTGTTTTTT.

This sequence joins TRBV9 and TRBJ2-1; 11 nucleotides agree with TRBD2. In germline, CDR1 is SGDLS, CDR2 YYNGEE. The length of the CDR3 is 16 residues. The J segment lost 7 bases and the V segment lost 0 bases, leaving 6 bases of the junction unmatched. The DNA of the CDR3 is TGTGCCAGCAGCGTAGTCACTAGCGGGAGTATGAATGAGCAGTTCTTC. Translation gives CASSVVTSGSMNEQFF.

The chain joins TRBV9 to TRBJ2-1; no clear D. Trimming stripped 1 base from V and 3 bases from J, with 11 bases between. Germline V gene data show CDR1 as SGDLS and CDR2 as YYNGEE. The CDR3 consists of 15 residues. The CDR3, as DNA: TGTGCCAGCAGCGTATCCAGGAATCTCTACAATGAGCAGTTCTTC. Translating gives CASSVSRNLYNEQFF.

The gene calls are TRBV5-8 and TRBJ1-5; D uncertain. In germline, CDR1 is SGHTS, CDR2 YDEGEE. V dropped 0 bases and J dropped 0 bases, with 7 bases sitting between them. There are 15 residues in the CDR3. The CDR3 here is CASSLALNSNQPQHF. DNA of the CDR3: TGTGCCAGCAGCTTGGCACTGAATAGCAATCAGCCCCAGCATTTT.

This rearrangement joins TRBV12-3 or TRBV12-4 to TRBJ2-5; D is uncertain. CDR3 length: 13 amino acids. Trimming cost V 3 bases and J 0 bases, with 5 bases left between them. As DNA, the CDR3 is TGTGCCAGCAGTTTGGGGTACCAAGAGACCCAGTACTTC. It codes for CASSLGYQETQYF.

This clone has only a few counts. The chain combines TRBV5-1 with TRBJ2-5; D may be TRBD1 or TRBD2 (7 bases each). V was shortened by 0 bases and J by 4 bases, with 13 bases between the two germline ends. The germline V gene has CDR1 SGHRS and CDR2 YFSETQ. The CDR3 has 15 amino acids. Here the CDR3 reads CASSLDRGGRETQYF. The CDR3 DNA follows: TGCGCCAGCAGCTTGGACAGGGGAGGGCGAGAGACCCAGTACTTC.

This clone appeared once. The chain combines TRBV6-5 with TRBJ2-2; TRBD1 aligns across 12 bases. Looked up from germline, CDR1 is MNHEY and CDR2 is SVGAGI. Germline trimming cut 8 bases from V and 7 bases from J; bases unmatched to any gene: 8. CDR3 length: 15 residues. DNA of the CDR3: TGTGCCAGCCCGGGACAGGGGGCGATTGGCGGGGAGCTGTTTTTT. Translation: CASPGQGAIGGELFF.